This TCR beta chain was documented in a study of cytomegalovirus exposure and HLA in healthy donors. Study-level points and caveats: For most TCR beta V segments, an earlier analysis put the productive rate at about 90% or about 30% of the time. In a later analysis, compared with equally common non-associated chains, HLA-associated beta chains were more expanded. Among the CMV-associated chains, three were confirmed in vitro as specific for CMV antigens. Some segments of the V type, notably TRBV6-2 and TRBV6-3, were excluded as indistinguishable.

PCR used 60 Vbeta primers and 13 Jbeta primers. Using immunoSEQ multiplex PCR, the repertoire was profiled, and TCRdb retains in-frame clones only, with some absent. The profile shows about 130,000 clones, roughly 82% of them singletons. The germline V gene has CDR1 GTSNPN and CDR2 SVGIG (reference sequence). V shed 0 bases and J 1 base; nucleotides not matched to a gene: 7. CDR3 length: 17 residues. The table lists this clone with a few counts. Antigen specificity is unknown. Source material: PBMCs. The chain recombines TRBV30 with TRBJ2-3; 10 bases align to TRBD2. This receptor was identified in a boy aged 5-17 years in good health and CMV-seronegative. The CDR3 DNA follows: TGTGCCTGGAGTGTTGGGACTAGCGTGGGAGGCACAGATACGCAGTATTTT. Encoded protein: CAWSVGTSVGGTDTQYF.